The 28 T cell receptor beta chains in this list originate from one sample, sequenced in a study of response to subunit inactivated influenza vaccine. TCRdb analysed the RT-PCR reads with MiXCR anew, one entry per CDR3 protein. The sample has 400,000 to 650,000 distinct CDR3 sequences, 6% to 9% seen once. This specimen consisted of PBMCs from blood, obtained around 25 months after vaccination. These receptors came from a man aged 50-75 years who received an inactivated influenza vaccine.

The rearrangement joins TRBV9 to TRBJ1-3; D remains ambiguous. Between the trimmed V and J ends, which lost 2 bases and 3 bases, there was a span of 15 bases. The CDR3 loop spans 16 amino acids. The germline CDR1 and CDR2 sequences are SGDLS and YYNGEE. The CDR3, as DNA: TGTGCCAGCAGCGTGGAGGGCTGGGGAAGTGGAAACACCATATATTTT. Its translation: CASSVEGWGSGNTIYF.

This clonotype was counted only a few times. V is TRBV4-1 and J is TRBJ1-5, with a possible D match to TRBD1 (5 bases). The CDR3 has 18 residues. V dropped 3 bases and J dropped 0 bases, with 18 bases sitting between them. CDR1 is MGHRA, CDR2 YSYEKL, per germline. CDR3 in DNA: TGCGCCAGCAGCCAGGACATTCGTGCGGGGTATAGCAATCAGCCCCAGCATTTT. Encoded protein: CASSQDIRAGYSNQPQHF.

The rearrangement uses TRBV5-5 and TRBJ1-2; 7 nucleotides line up with TRBD1. The V segment lost 1 base and the J segment 8 bases; nucleotides outside the gene matches: 2. This CDR3 is 12 amino acids long. The germline CDR1 and CDR2 sequences are SGHKS and YYEKEE (reference sequence). The CDR3 reads CASSLTGEGYTF. The CDR3 bases are TGTGCCAGCAGCTTGACAGGGGAAGGCTACACCTTC. The complete variable domain, with remaining parts taken from reference TRBV5-5 and TRBJ1-2, reads DAGVTQSPTHLIKTRGQQVTLRCSPISGHKSVSWYQQVLGQGPQFIFQYYEKEERGRGNFPDRFSARQFPNYSSELNVNALLLGDSALYLCASSLTGEGYTFGSGTRLTVV.

This clonotype occurred a few times. The CDR3 is CASSVRGGSLQETQYF. CDR3 in DNA: TGTGCCAGCAGCGTCCGCGGCGGGAGTCTGCAAGAGACCCAGTACTTC. V gene TRBV7-3 combines with J gene TRBJ2-5, with 7 positions matching TRBD2. The V gene's germline CDR1 is SGHTA and CDR2 FQGTGA. This CDR3 is 16 amino acids long. With 5 bases clipped from V and 2 bases from J, the junction kept 11 bases outside the gene matches.

This clonotype was found many times. V usage is TRBV12-3 or TRBV12-4 and J usage is TRBJ1-4, with 7 nucleotides matching TRBD1. J lost 3 bases, V lost 6 bases, and 13 bases had no gene match. The CDR3 sequence is 17 residues long. The CDR3 reads CASSKLGWDSANEKLFF. The CDR3 DNA follows: TGTGCCAGCAGCAAATTAGGTTGGGACAGCGCTAATGAAAAACTGTTTTTT.

This clonotype was seen a handful of times. The junction shows a germline mismatch at one end, possibly a read error. The chain recombines TRBV4-2 with TRBJ1-2, with 12 nucleotides matching TRBD1. The CDR3 is 14 amino acids. CDR1 is LGHNA, CDR2 YNFKEQ, per germline. For the CDR3, the DNA is TGTGCCAGCAGCCGCCGGGACAGGGGGCTTCCCGGCGCCTTC. It encodes CASSRRDRGLPGAF.

In this sample, this clonotype turned up many times. This chain links TRBV6-2 or TRBV6-3 with TRBJ1-2; 11 positions agree with TRBD1. The ends lost 2 bases at V and 4 bases at J; junction bases unmatched: 3. The CDR3 runs to 15 residues. The germline gives CDR1 MNHEY, CDR2 SVGEGT. For the CDR3, the DNA is TGTGCCAGCAGTTACGGGACAGGGGGTTCCTATGGCTACACCTTC. This sequence encodes CASSYGTGGSYGYTF.

This clonotype was seen repeatedly, ten times or more. The V call is TRBV29-1, the J call TRBJ2-1, with 12 bases fitting TRBD2. V shed 3 bases and J 6 bases; nucleotides not matched to a gene: 6. Germline assignment: CDR1 SQVTM and CDR2 ANQGSEA. This CDR3 region has 15 residues. The CDR3, as DNA: TGCAGCGTTGAGGAGACTAGCGGGAGTCTCAATGAGCAGTTCTTC. Its translation: CSVEETSGSLNEQFF.

This clonotype was seen a handful of times. This rearrangement joins TRBV20-1 to TRBJ2-2; D gene uncertain. CDR3 length: 12 residues. The germline V and J ends were trimmed by 5 bases and 4 bases, with 8 bases remaining between them. CDR1 and CDR2 (germline): DFQATT, SNEGSKA (reference sequence). CDR3 sequence reads: CSAVDFTGELFF. DNA of the CDR3: TGCAGTGCTGTTGACTTCACCGGGGAGCTGTTTTTT.

This clonotype came up many times. The V gene is TRBV6-5, the J gene TRBJ2-4; possible D gene TRBD1, 6 bases. The CDR3 runs to 18 residues. The germline gives CDR1 MNHEY, CDR2 SVGAGI. V lost 2 bases and J lost 1, with 18 bases in between. CDR3 region: CASSYAFRWGPAKNIQYF. The CDR3 nucleotides are TGTGCCAGCAGTTACGCCTTCCGTTGGGGGCCGGCCAAAAACATTCAGTACTTC.

Ten or more counts support this clonotype. The chain employs TRBV4-3 and TRBJ1-4; no clear D. V gave up 0 bases and J gave up 8 bases, with 10 bases separating them. The CDR3 is 14 residues long. Per germline, CDR1 LGHNA and CDR2 YSLEER. CDR3 nucleotide sequence: TGCGCCAGCAGCCAAGATTTCCTGAAGGAAAAACTGTTTTTT. Encoded protein: CASSQDFLKEKLFF.

This clonotype was observed at least ten times. This chain uses TRBV10-3 with TRBJ1-1, with a tentative D call TRBD1 (6 bases). The germline gives CDR1 ENHRY, CDR2 SYGVKD. V lost 4 bases to trimming and J lost 0 bases, with 9 bases between them. The CDR3 runs to 14 residues. CDR3 nucleotide sequence: TGTGCCATCAGTGGGAACAGGGTGAACACTGAAGCTTTCTTT. It specifies CAISGNRVNTEAFF.

The sample holds a few counts of this clonotype. The chain has TRBV20-1 and TRBJ2-2; D ambiguous. The CDR3 consists of 17 residues. Trimming cost V 1 base and J 3 bases, with 18 bases left between them. Germline V gene lookup returns CDR1 DFQATT and CDR2 SNEGSKA (reference sequence). CDR3 nucleotide sequence: TGCAGTGCTAGAGTTCCGGGTGGTTTCTTTTACACCGGGGAGCTGTTTTTT. Encoded protein: CSARVPGGFFYTGELFF.

Many counts were recorded for this clonotype. The genes are TRBV6-2 or TRBV6-3 and TRBJ2-1; 11 positions match TRBD2. This CDR3 comprises 18 residues. CDR1 and CDR2 from the germline V gene are MNHEY and SVGEGT. V lost 8 bases to trimming and J lost 4 bases; unmatched junction nucleotides: 16. The CDR3 coding sequence is TGTGCCAGCCCCGGTGGTCTAGCGGGAGGCTTCCGTTACAATGAGCAGTTCTTC. It specifies CASPGGLAGGFRYNEQFF.

This clonotype was recorded at least ten times. The genes are TRBV7-2 and TRBJ1-5; TRBD1 aligns across 7 bases. The CDR3 is 13 amino acids. V was clipped by 5 bases and J by 7 bases; unmatched bases: 5. CDR1 SGHTA and CDR2 FQGNSA come from the germline V gene. CDR3 in DNA: TGTGCCAGCAGCACACAGGGGAACCAGCCCCAGCATTTT. Its protein is CASSTQGNQPQHF. The whole variable domain, remainder taken from reference TRBV7-2 and TRBJ1-5, is GAGVSQSPSNKVTEKGKDVELRCDPISGHTALYWYRQSLGQGLEFLIYFQGNSAPDKSGLPSDRFSAERTGGSVSTLTIQRTQQEDSAVYLCASSTQGNQPQHFGDGTRLSIL.

This clonotype has only a few counts. The genes are TRBV29-1 and TRBJ2-1; D is possibly TRBD2 (6 bases). The CDR3 is 15 residues long. Germline loops: CDR1 SQVTM, CDR2 ANQGSEA. The V end lost 3 bases, the J end lost 8 bases, and 20 bases lay between the germline ends. The DNA of the CDR3 is TGCAGCGTTGAGTCCTTCGGTGGCGGGACCCATGAGCAGTTCTTC. Translated: CSVESFGGGTHEQFF.

This clonotype has ten or more counts. The chain links TRBV12-3 or TRBV12-4 to TRBJ1-2; the match to TRBD1 covers 7 bases. The CDR3 extends over 13 amino acids. V lost 11 bases and J lost 4; bases outside the gene matches: 10. The CDR3 spells CAVGGGVVYGYTF. DNA of the CDR3: TGTGCCGTAGGAGGGGGCGTCGTCTATGGCTACACCTTC.

This clonotype has just a few counts. The chain is built from TRBV18 and TRBJ2-5; the match to TRBD1 covers 11 bases. The CDR3 totals 18 residues. Germline assignment: CDR1 KGHSH and CDR2 LQKENI. The ends lost 4 bases at V and 4 bases at J; junction bases unmatched: 14. CDR3 in amino acids: CASSRPAMGQGGPETQYF. The DNA for the CDR3 is TGTGCCAGCTCACGACCCGCGATGGGACAGGGGGGACCAGAGACCCAGTACTTC.

The J gene is TRBJ2-3, the V gene TRBV29-1, with D perhaps matching TRBD2 (5 bases). Per the germline V gene, CDR1 is SQVTM and CDR2 is ANQGSEA. The CDR3 contains 13 residues. V shed 6 bases and J shed 2 bases, with 12 bases lying between them. CDR3 sequence reads: CSVGGLATDTQYF. The CDR3 DNA sequence: TGCAGCGTGGGTGGACTGGCCACAGATACGCAGTATTTT.

Many counts were recorded for this clonotype. This CDR3 reads CSARSGRAFDEQYF. The CDR3 nucleotides read TGCAGTGCTAGATCCGGGAGGGCCTTCGACGAGCAGTACTTC. The J gene is TRBJ2-7, the V gene TRBV20-1; 8 bases line up with TRBD2. This CDR3 is 14 amino acids long. Germline assignment: CDR1 DFQATT and CDR2 SNEGSKA (reference sequence). The trim removed 2 bases at V and 5 bases at J, leaving 8 bases unmatched.

This clonotype was counted a few times. This chain joins TRBV11-2 and TRBJ1-1; TRBD1 matches 8 bases. V gave up 5 bases and J gave up 7 bases; unmatched junction bases: 6. CDR3 length: 13 amino acids. The germline V gene has CDR1 SGHAT and CDR2 FQNNGV. CDR3 sequence (DNA): TGTGCCAGCAGCACAGACAGGGGAGGTGAAGCTTTCTTT. This gives the protein CASSTDRGGEAFF.

The sample holds many counts of this clonotype. This chain connects TRBV20-1 to TRBJ2-2; D tentatively reads TRBD1 or TRBD2 (6 bases each). The CDR3 has 16 amino acids. V was clipped by 6 bases and J by 6 bases, with 23 bases between them. Germline V CDR1 and CDR2: DFQATT, SNEGSKA (reference sequence). The CDR3 here is CSAAGGRRGFPGELFF. The CDR3 bases are TGCAGTGCGGCTGGGGGGCGCAGGGGATTTCCCGGGGAGCTGTTTTTT.

This clonotype was seen ten or more times. The genes are TRBV4-3 and TRBJ1-2; 7 bases are a match to TRBD1. Germline values: CDR1 LGHNA, CDR2 YSLEER. V lost 0 bases and J lost 4; bases outside the gene matches: 11. CDR3 length: 17 residues. Here the CDR3 DNA reads TGCGCCAGCAGCCAAGATGGTCCAGGGGGGTCCGGCTATGGCTACACCTTC. Protein product: CASSQDGPGGSGYGYTF.

V usage is TRBV7-2 and J usage is TRBJ2-3, with 7 bases identical to TRBD2. The V gene end was trimmed by 5 bases and the J gene end by 5 bases; junction bases not matched to a gene: 4. Germline lookup yields CDR1 SGHTA and CDR2 FQGNSA. This CDR3 contains 13 residues. The CDR3 spells CASSRGLVDTQYF. The CDR3 DNA follows: TGTGCCAGCAGCCGAGGACTAGTAGATACGCAGTATTTT.

The CDR3 sequence: CASTKASGGAYEQYF. Written as DNA, the CDR3 is TGTGCCAGCACCAAAGCATCGGGAGGGGCCTACGAGCAGTACTTC. The chain is built from TRBV6-2 or TRBV6-3 and TRBJ2-7; the match to TRBD2 covers 8 bases. V was clipped by 7 bases and J by 2 bases; unmatched bases: 10. The length of the CDR3 is 15 residues. CDR1 and CDR2 (germline): MNHEY, SVGEGT.

This clonotype has a count of ten or more. The CDR3 nucleotides read TGTGCCAGCAGCCAAGGGTTGCAGGGCCAGCCCCAGCATTTT. Amino acids: CASSQGLQGQPQHF. V gene TRBV4-2 combines with J gene TRBJ1-5; a weak D match, TRBD1 (5 bases). CDR1 is LGHNA, CDR2 YNFKEQ, per germline. V was pared by 1 base and J by 7 bases, with 11 bases between. This CDR3 region has 14 residues.

DNA of the CDR3: TGTGCCATCGCCCGGGGGGGCAGGACAGATACGCAGTATTTT. Translating it yields CAIARGGRTDTQYF. The chain uses TRBV10-3 and TRBJ2-3, with 8 positions matching TRBD2. Germline CDR1 is ENHRY and CDR2 is SYGVKD. V lost 8 bases and J lost 3; bases outside the gene matches: 7. The CDR3 sequence is 14 residues long.

This clonotype was recorded a few times. The genes are TRBV6-1 and TRBJ2-3; 9 bases map to TRBD2. The trim removed 8 bases at V and 6 bases at J, leaving 6 bases unmatched. Germline CDR1 is MNHNS and CDR2 is SASEGT. CDR3 length: 13 amino acids. As DNA, the CDR3 is TGTGCCAGCCTTTCGGCGGGAGGGGATACGCAGTATTTT. It specifies CASLSAGGDTQYF.